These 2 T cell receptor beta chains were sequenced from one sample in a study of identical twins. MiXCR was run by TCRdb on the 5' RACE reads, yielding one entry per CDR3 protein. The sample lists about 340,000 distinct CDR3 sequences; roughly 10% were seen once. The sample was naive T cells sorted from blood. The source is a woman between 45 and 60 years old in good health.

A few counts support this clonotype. Here the CDR3 reads CSVGGWRSYNEQFF. CDR3 bases: TGCAGCGTTGGGGGGTGGCGGTCCTACAATGAGCAGTTCTTC. The V and J genes are TRBV29-1 and TRBJ2-1; D is tentatively TRBD1 or TRBD2 (5 bases each). This CDR3 spans 14 amino acids. CDR1 is SQVTM and CDR2 is ANQGSEA in the germline V gene. Trimming took off 4 bases at V and 1 base at J, with 11 bases between the two ends.

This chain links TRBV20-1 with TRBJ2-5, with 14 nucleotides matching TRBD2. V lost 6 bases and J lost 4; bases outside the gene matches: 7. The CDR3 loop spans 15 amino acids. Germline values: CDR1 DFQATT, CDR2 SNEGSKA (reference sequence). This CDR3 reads CSAWTSGRFGETQYF. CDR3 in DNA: TGCAGTGCGTGGACTAGCGGGAGGTTCGGAGAGACCCAGTACTTC.